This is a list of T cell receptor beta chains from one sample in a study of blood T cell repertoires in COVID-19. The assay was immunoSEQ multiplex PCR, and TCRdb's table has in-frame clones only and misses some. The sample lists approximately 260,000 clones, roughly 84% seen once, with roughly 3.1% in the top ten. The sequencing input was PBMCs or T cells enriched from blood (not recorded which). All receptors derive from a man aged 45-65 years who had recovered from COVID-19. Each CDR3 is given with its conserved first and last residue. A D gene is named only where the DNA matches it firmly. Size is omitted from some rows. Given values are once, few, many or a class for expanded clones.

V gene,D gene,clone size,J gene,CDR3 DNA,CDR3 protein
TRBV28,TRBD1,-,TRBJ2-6,TGTGCCAGCAGGACCGGGACAGGGCTCTCTGGGGCCAACGTCCTGACTTTC,CASRTGTGLSGANVLTF
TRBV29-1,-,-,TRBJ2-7,TGCAGCGTTCAGTCGCCCCCGGGGGAGCAGTACTTC,CSVQSPPGEQYF
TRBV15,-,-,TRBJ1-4,TGTGCCACCAGCAGTCATACCGGTAGCGAAAAACTGTTTTTT,CATSSHTGSEKLFF
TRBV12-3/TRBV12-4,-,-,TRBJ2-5,TGTGCCAGCAGTTTCAAAGAGACCCAGTACTTC,CASSFKETQYF
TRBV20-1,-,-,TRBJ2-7,TGCAGTGCTAGTTTTTCCGGGTACGAGCAGTACTTC,CSASFSGYEQYF
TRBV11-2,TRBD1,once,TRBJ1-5,TGTGCCAGCAGCTTCACGACAGGGCGTAATCAGCCCCAGCATTTT,CASSFTTGRNQPQHF
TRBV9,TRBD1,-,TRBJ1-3,TGTGCCAGCAGCGTTTTCCAGGGGGCGAAGGAAAACACCATATATTTT,CASSVFQGAKENTIYF
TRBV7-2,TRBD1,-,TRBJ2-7,TGTGCCAGCAGCTATGACAGGGGCTACGAGCAGTACTTC,CASSYDRGYEQYF
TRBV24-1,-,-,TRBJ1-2,TGTGCCACCAGTGTTGGGGCCAACTATGGCTACACCTTC,CATSVGANYGYTF
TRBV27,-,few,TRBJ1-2,TGTGCCAGCAGTGGGGGGGCGGATGGCTACACCTTC,CASSGGADGYTF
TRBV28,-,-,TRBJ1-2,TGTGCCAGCACTACAGCCCTCTATGGCTACACCTTC,CASTTALYGYTF
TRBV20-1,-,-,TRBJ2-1,TGCAGTGCTAGTTTCGATGAGCAGTTCTTC,CSASFDEQFF
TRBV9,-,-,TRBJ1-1,TGTGCCAGCAGCGCGACGGAGGGTTTTAACACTGAAGCTTTCTTT,CASSATEGFNTEAFF
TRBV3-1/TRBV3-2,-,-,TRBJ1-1,TGTGCCAGCAGCCCGAGGGTTGACACTGAAGCTTTCTTT,CASSPRVDTEAFF
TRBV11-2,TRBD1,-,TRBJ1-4,TGTGCCAGCAGCAAACAGGGGGCTGTCGGTGAAAAACTGTTTTTT,CASSKQGAVGEKLFF
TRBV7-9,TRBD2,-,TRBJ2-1,TGTGCCAGCAGCTTTAGCGGGAGGTTAGATACCTACAATGAGCAGTTCTTC,CASSFSGRLDTYNEQFF
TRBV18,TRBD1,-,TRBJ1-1,TGTGCCAGCTCACCACAGGGACAGCTGAACACTGAAGCTTTCTTT,CASSPQGQLNTEAFF
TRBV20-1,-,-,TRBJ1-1,TGCAGTGCTCACAGGAACACTGAAGCTTTCTTT,CSAHRNTEAFF
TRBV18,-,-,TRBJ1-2,TGTGCCAGCTCACCACATCGAGGCCGCTATGGCTACACCTTC,CASSPHRGRYGYTF
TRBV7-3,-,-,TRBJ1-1,TGTGCCAGCAGCTTAAATGGACAGCTAAACACTGAAGCTTTCTTT,CASSLNGQLNTEAFF